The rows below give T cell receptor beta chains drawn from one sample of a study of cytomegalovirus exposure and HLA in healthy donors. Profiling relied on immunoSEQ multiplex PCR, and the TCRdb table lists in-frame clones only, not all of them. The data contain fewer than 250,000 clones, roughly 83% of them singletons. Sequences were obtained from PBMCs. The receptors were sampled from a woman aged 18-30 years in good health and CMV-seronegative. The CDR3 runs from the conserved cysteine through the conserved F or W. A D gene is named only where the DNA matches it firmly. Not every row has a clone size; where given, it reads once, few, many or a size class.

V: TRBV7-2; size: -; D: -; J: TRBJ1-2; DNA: TGTGCCAGCAGCTTATATCATGAGGCCACCTTC; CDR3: CASSLYHEATF
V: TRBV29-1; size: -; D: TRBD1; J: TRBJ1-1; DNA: TGCAGCGTTGGACAGGGTAACACTGAAGCTTTCTTT; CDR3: CSVGQGNTEAFF
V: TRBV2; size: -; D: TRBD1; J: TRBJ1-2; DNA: TGTGCCAGCAGCGGAGACAGGGGGGATGGCTACACCTTC; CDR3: CASSGDRGDGYTF
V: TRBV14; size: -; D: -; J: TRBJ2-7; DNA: TGTGCCAGCAGCCGAGCGGTCGAGCAGTACTTC; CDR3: CASSRAVEQYF
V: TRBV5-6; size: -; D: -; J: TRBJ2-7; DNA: TGTGCCAGCAGACAATCAGGGTTTCCCCTCTACGAGCAGTACTTC; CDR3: CASRQSGFPLYEQYF
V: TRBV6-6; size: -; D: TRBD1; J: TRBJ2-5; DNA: TGTGCCAGCAACGACAGGGGCGTGGAGACCCAGTACTTC; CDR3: CASNDRGVETQYF
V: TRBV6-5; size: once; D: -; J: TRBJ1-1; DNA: TGTGCCAGCAGTTACGGACAGATGAACACTGAAGCTTTCTTT; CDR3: CASSYGQMNTEAFF
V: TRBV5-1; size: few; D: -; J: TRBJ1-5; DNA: TGCGCCAGCAGTGAGGGTACCAATCAGCCCCAGCATTTT; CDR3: CASSEGTNQPQHF
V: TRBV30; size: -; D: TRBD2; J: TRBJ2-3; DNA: TGTGCCTGGAGAGGACTAGCGGGAACAGATACGCAGTATTTT; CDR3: CAWRGLAGTDTQYF
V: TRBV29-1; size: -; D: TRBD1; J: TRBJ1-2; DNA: TGCAGCGTTGCTGGACAGGGGCAGGATGGCTACACCTTC; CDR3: CSVAGQGQDGYTF
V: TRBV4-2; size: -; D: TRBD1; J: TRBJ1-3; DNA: TGTGCCAGCAGCCAAGGTGGACAGGGTTCCATCTCTGGAAACACCATATATTTT; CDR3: CASSQGGQGSISGNTIYF
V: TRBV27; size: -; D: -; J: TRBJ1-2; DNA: TGTGCCAGCAGTTTATCGGTCGAGGGAAGTGGCTACACCTTC; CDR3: CASSLSVEGSGYTF
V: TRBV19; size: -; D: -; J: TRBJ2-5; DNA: TGTGCCACCAGGGCCATCGTCGGAAAGACCCAGTACTTC; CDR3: CATRAIVGKTQYF
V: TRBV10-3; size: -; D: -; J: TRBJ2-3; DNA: TGTGCCATCAGTGATTCAGGCTCAGGTACGCAGTATTTT; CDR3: CAISDSGSGTQYF
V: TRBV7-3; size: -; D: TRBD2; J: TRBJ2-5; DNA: TGTGCCAGCAGCTTAACGACGGGGGGAGGTGAGACCCAGTACTTC; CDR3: CASSLTTGGGETQYF
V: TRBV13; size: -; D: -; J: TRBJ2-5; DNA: TGTGCCAGCAGCTTAACGGGGTACCAAGAGACCCAGTACTTC; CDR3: CASSLTGYQETQYF
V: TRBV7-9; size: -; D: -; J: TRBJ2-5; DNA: TGTGCCAGCAGCTCCTGGGGCGGCAGGGGAGAGACCCAGTACTTC; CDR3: CASSSWGGRGETQYF
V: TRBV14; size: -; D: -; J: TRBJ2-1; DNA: TGTGCCAGCAGCCCGCGCGTGGGGGCTGTATACAATGAGCAGTTCTTC; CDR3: CASSPRVGAVYNEQFF
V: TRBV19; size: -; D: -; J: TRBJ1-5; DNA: TGTGCCAGTAGCCGGGGGGGCTATAGCAATCAGCCCCAGCATTTT; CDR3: CASSRGGYSNQPQHF
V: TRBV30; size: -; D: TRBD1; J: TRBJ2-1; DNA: TGTGCCTGGAGAGACAGGGTGTTTGAGCAGTTCTTC; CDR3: CAWRDRVFEQFF
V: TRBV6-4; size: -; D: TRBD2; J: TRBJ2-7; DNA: TGTGCCAGCAGTGTCGCTAGCGGGGCCTACGAGCAGTACTTC; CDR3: CASSVASGAYEQYF
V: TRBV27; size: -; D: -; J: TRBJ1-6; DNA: TGTGCCAGCAGTTTAGGACAGATAAATTCACCCCTCCACTTT; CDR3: CASSLGQINSPLHF
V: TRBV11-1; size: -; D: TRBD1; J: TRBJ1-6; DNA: TGTGCCAGCAGCTTTGGACAGGGGGCTCCCGGGATCTCACCCCTCCACTTT; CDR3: CASSFGQGAPGISPLHF
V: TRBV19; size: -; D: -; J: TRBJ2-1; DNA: TGTGCCAGTAACCCCAACCCACCTGGGCTCAGCTCCTACAATGAGCAGTTCTTC; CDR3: CASNPNPPGLSSYNEQFF
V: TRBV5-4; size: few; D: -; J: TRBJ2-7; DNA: TGTGCCAGCAGCTTGGTCCAGGGGGGACCCTACGAGCAGTACTTC; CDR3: CASSLVQGGPYEQYF
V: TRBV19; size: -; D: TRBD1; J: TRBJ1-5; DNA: TGTGCCAGTAGTAGGGACAGGGGCCCCGGAGGTTTGTATCCCCAGCATTTT; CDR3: CASSRDRGPGGLYPQHF
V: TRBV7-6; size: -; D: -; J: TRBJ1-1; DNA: TGTGCCAGCAGCGTCGACATTGGGAACACTGAAGCTTTCTTT; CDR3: CASSVDIGNTEAFF
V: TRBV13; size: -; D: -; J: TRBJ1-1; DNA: TGTGCCAGCAGCTATCTCCCGTCGGGGAGGGAGAACACTGAAGCTTTCTTT; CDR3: CASSYLPSGRENTEAFF